What follows are 17 T cell receptor beta chains derived from one specimen sequenced in a study of blood T cell repertoires in COVID-19. The assay was immunoSEQ multiplex PCR, and TCRdb's table has in-frame clones only and misses some. This sample has over 70,000 clones, with 80% found just once. Sequenced sample: peripheral blood. The receptors originated from a woman at least 80 years old with acute or convalescent COVID-19.

The V call is TRBV18, the J call TRBJ1-1, with 8 bases matching TRBD1. V lost 6 bases and J lost 4; bases outside the gene matches: 7. The CDR3 is 14 amino acids. The germline CDR1 and CDR2 sequences are KGHSH and LQKENI. In DNA, the CDR3 is TGTGCCAGCTCGTATACAGGGGGAGGCACTGAAGCTTTCTTT. This translates into CASSYTGGGTEAFF.

The rearrangement joins TRBV5-6 to TRBJ2-7; D is undetermined. Germline CDR1 is SGHDT and CDR2 is YYEEEE. V was clipped by 3 bases and J by 3 bases, with 4 bases between them. The CDR3 consists of 11 residues. Written as DNA, the CDR3 is TGTGCCAGCAGCTCCTACTACGAGCAGTACTTC. As protein: CASSSYYEQYF.

The genes are TRBV15 and TRBJ2-5; TRBD2 might be the D (6 bases). V dropped 0 bases and J dropped 0 bases, with 11 bases sitting between them. The CDR3 is 16 amino acids. Germline V gene data show CDR1 as LNHNV and CDR2 as YYDKDF (reference sequence). Here the CDR3 DNA reads TGTGCCACCAGCAGAGATACGGGCGGGAACCAAGAGACCCAGTACTTC. It encodes CATSRDTGGNQETQYF.

The gene calls are TRBV11-2 and TRBJ2-2; tentatively, D is TRBD2 (6 bases). Germline V CDR1 and CDR2: SGHAT, FQNNGV. CDR3 length: 16 amino acids. The V and J ends lost 4 bases and 0 bases respectively, with 12 bases between them. The CDR3 spells CASSSPGLPNTGELFF. CDR3 coding DNA: TGTGCCAGCAGCTCGCCGGGACTTCCGAACACCGGGGAGCTGTTTTTT.

The chain has TRBV14 and TRBJ2-2; D possibly corresponds to TRBD1 (5 bases). The germline gives CDR1 SGHDN, CDR2 FVKESK. The CDR3 contains 14 residues. The ends were cut back, 8 bases at V and 0 bases at J, with 10 bases in the middle. The CDR3: CASQDNTNTGELFF. Here the CDR3 DNA reads TGTGCCAGCCAGGACAACACGAACACCGGGGAGCTGTTTTTT.

The V and J genes are TRBV2 and TRBJ1-2, with D possibly TRBD1 on 6 matching bases. V gave up 5 bases and J gave up 7 bases, with 17 bases separating them. The CDR3 spans 14 residues. Germline V gives CDR1 SNHLY, CDR2 FYNNEI. CDR3 sequence: CASSRGRGGGGYTF. The CDR3 bases are TGTGCCAGCAGTCGTGGCAGGGGTGGGGGTGGCTACACCTTC.

This chain links TRBV24-1 with TRBJ2-2, with D unclear. CDR1 and CDR2 from the germline V gene are KGHDR and SFDVKD. This CDR3 contains 14 residues. V was clipped by 5 bases and J by 0 bases, with 6 bases between them. CDR3 DNA sequence: TGTGCCACCAGTGGGCACCCGAACACCGGGGAGCTGTTTTTT. This encodes CATSGHPNTGELFF.

This chain joins TRBV5-1 and TRBJ2-2; 9 bases line up with TRBD1. Unmatched junction bases numbered 3, after V lost 4 bases and J lost 5 bases. The CDR3 covers 14 residues. CDR1 is SGHRS and CDR2 is YFSETQ in the germline V gene. CDR3 DNA: TGCGCCAGCAGCCTACAGGGGGCTACCGGGGAGCTGTTTTTT. Translating it yields CASSLQGATGELFF.

The chain is built from TRBV19 and TRBJ2-2; TRBD2 matches at 11 bases. CDR3 size: 21 residues. Germline V lookup: CDR1 LNHDA, CDR2 SQIVND (reference sequence). After removal of 3 bases from V and 5 bases from J, the junction contained 20 bases not matched to a gene. This CDR3 reads CASSIGPYGATSGKGTGELFF. CDR3 bases: TGTGCCAGTAGTATCGGACCCTATGGTGCGACTAGCGGGAAAGGAACCGGGGAGCTGTTTTTT.

The chain couples TRBV7-9 to TRBJ1-1; D remains unclear. The V gene lost 8 bases and the J gene lost 6 bases, with 16 bases spanning the gap. The CDR3 totals 13 residues. Looked up from germline, CDR1 is SEHNR and CDR2 is FQNEAQ (reference sequence). The CDR3 here is CASGPRGLPEAFF. CDR3 nucleotides: TGTGCCAGCGGGCCACGAGGGTTGCCTGAAGCTTTCTTT.

V is TRBV12-5 and J is TRBJ2-2; D unresolved. The CDR3 spans 14 residues. Per germline, CDR1 LGHNT and CDR2 FRNRAP. Between the trimmed V and J ends, which lost 1 base and 4 bases, there was a span of 7 bases. CDR3: CASGLAVSTGELFF. The CDR3 bases are TGTGCTAGTGGTTTGGCCGTATCCACCGGGGAGCTGTTTTTT.

V gene TRBV7-9 combines with J gene TRBJ2-3, with a weak D call TRBD1 (5 bases). CDR3 length: 13 amino acids. In germline, CDR1 is SEHNR, CDR2 FQNEAQ (reference sequence). Trimming took off 2 bases at V and 7 bases at J, with 10 bases between the two ends. The CDR3 protein is CASSLLLGHTQYF. CDR3 in DNA: TGTGCCAGCAGCTTATTACTGGGGCATACGCAGTATTTT. Full variable domain (outside the CDR3, taken from reference TRBV7-9 and TRBJ2-3): DTGVSQNPRHKITKRGQNVTFRCDPISEHNRLYWYRQTLGQGPEFLTYFQNEAQLEKSRLLSDRFSAERPKGSFSTLEIQRTEQGDSAMYLCASSLLLGHTQYFGPGTRLTVL.

The chain combines TRBV5-1 with TRBJ2-3, with 8 bases lining up with TRBD2. V gave up 2 bases and J gave up 6 bases; unmatched junction bases: 14. The CDR3 is made up of 17 amino acids. The germline CDR1 and CDR2 sequences are SGHRS and YFSETQ. In nucleotides, the CDR3 is TGCGCCAGCAGCTTCTCGGTCTTTACTAGCGGCGTGGATACGCAGTATTTT. It encodes CASSFSVFTSGVDTQYF.

This clone was counted a single time. The chain couples TRBV19 to TRBJ2-1, with D tentatively TRBD1 (6 bases). The V end was cut by 4 bases, the J end by 9 bases, with 10 bases between. In germline, CDR1 is LNHDA, CDR2 SQIVND (reference sequence). The CDR3 length is 12 residues. The CDR3 DNA reads as TGTGCCAGTAGTAGCTGGGACATTGAGCAGTTCTTC. Its translation is CASSSWDIEQFF.

The CDR3 region is CASSLDGVGPYEQYF. For the CDR3, the DNA is TGCGCCAGCAGCTTGGATGGGGTGGGGCCCTACGAGCAGTACTTC. This rearrangement joins TRBV5-1 to TRBJ2-7; tentative D call: TRBD1 (5 bases). The germline gives CDR1 SGHRS, CDR2 YFSETQ. Trimming took 0 bases from V and 2 from J, leaving 12 bases between them. The CDR3 sequence is 15 residues long.

The chain couples TRBV13 to TRBJ2-7; maybe TRBD1 (6 bases). The CDR3 totals 14 residues. Germline CDR1 and CDR2: PRHDT and FYEKMQ (reference sequence). V lost 3 bases, J lost 3 bases, and 12 bases lay in between. The CDR3 here is CASSLGRGLYEQYF. Written as DNA, the CDR3 is TGTGCCAGCAGCTTGGGCAGGGGCCTCTACGAGCAGTACTTC.

The table lists this clone with a count of one. This chain joins TRBV7-9 and TRBJ1-4; no definite D call. This CDR3 has 13 amino acids. V lost 4 bases and J 5 bases, leaving 8 bases between the germline ends. Germline V CDR1 and CDR2: SEHNR, FQNEAQ (reference sequence). The CDR3 bases are TGTGCCAGCAGCTCTGGAGGGAATGAAAAACTGTTTTTT. Translation: CASSSGGNEKLFF.